This entry features one T cell receptor beta chain sequence. Its cognate antigen is unknown. These data are taken from a study of OX40 agonist ivuxolimab in advanced cancers. Study-wide background: Dose-escalation patients were diagnosed with hepatocellular carcinoma, melanoma, renal cell cancer or head and neck cancer.

The table came from immunoSEQ multiplex PCR; TCRdb's copy has only in-frame clones and leaves some out. Counted here are about 70,000 clones, about 93% occurring once; the ten biggest clones make up about 7.1%. Study-wide results and limits: Both blood CD4+ and CD8+ T cells showed clonal growth by week 6 at 0.1 to 3.0 mg/kg. In CD8+ T cells, expanded clones were on average more numerous than in CD4+. Clonal expansion among partial responders at 0.1-3.0 mg/kg ranked near the lowest.

Sequencing was performed on CD4+ or CD8+ T cells sorted from blood, taken in a trial of the OX40 agonist ivuxolimab. The source of this sequence is an adult with an advanced solid tumor such as melanoma, head and neck, liver or kidney cancer.

CDR3: CASSEWLAGGHLASETQYF. Written as DNA, the CDR3 is TGTGCCAGCAGTGAATGGCTAGCGGGGGGGCATCTGGCCTCAGAGACCCAGTACTTC. This chain links TRBV6-1 with TRBJ2-5; the match to TRBD2 covers 12 bases. This CDR3 has 19 amino acids. Looked up from germline, CDR1 is MNHNS and CDR2 is SASEGT. The V and J ends lost 2 bases and 4 bases, in that order; junction bases with no gene match: 14.